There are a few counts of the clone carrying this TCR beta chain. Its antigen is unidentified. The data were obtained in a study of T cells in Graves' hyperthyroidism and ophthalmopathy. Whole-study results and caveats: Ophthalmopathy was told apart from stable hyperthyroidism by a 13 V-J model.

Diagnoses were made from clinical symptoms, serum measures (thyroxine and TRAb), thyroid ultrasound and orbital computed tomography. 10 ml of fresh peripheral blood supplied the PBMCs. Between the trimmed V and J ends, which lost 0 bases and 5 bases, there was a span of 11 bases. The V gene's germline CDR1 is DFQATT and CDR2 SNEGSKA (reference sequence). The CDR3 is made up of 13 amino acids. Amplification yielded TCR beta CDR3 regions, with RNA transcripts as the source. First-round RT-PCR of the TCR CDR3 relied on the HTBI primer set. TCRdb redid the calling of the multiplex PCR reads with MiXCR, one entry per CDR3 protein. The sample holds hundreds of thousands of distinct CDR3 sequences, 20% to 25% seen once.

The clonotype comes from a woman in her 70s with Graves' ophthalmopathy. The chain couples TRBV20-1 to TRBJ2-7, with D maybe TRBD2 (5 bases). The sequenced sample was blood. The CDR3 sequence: CSAREGREHEQYF. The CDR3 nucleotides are TGCAGTGCTAGAGAGGGAAGGGAGCACGAGCAGTACTTC.